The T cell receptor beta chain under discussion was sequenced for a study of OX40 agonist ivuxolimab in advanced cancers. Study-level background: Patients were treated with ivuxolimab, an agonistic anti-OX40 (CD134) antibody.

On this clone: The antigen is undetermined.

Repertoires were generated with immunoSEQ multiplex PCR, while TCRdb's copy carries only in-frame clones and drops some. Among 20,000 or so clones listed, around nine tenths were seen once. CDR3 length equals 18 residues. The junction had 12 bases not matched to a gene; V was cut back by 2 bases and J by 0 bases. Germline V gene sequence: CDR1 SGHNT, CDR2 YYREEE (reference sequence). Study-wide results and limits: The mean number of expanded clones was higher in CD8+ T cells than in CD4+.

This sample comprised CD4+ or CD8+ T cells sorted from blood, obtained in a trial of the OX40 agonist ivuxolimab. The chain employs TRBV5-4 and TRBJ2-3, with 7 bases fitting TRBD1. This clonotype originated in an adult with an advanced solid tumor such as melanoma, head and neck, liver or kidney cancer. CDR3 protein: CASSFEQGSSSSTDTQYF. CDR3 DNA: TGTGCCAGCAGCTTTGAACAGGGGTCCTCCTCTAGCACAGATACGCAGTATTTT.